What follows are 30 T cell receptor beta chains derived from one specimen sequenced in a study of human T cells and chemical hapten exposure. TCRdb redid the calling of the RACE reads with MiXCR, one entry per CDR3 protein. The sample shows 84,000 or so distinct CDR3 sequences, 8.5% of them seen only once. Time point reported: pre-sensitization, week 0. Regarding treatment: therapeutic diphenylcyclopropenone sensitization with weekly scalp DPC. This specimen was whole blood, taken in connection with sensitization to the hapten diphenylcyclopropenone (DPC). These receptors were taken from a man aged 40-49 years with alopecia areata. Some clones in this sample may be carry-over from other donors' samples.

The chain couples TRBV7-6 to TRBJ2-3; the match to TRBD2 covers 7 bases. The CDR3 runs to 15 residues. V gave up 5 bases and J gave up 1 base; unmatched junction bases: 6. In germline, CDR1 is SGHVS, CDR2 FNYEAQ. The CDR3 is CASSDGGSGTDTQYF. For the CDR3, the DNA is TGTGCCAGCAGCGACGGGGGGAGCGGCACAGATACGCAGTATTTT.

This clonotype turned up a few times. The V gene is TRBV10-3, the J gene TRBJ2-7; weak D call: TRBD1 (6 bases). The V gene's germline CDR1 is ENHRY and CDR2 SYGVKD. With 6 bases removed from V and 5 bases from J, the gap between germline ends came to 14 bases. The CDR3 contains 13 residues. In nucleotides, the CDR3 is TGTGCCATCAGCAAGAGTACAGGGAACGAGCAGTACTTC. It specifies CAISKSTGNEQYF.

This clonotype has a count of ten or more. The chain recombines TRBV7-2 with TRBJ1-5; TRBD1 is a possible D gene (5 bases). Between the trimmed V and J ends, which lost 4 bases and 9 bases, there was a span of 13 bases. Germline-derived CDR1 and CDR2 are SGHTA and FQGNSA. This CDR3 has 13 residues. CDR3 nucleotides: TGTGCCAGCAGCTCGTGGGCCGGGGCGCCCCAGCATTTT. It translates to CASSSWAGAPQHF. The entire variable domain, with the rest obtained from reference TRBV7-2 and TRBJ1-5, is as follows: GAGVSQSPSNKVTEKGKDVELRCDPISGHTALYWYRQSLGQGLEFLIYFQGNSAPDKSGLPSDRFSAERTGGSVSTLTIQRTQQEDSAVYLCASSSWAGAPQHFGDGTRLSIL.

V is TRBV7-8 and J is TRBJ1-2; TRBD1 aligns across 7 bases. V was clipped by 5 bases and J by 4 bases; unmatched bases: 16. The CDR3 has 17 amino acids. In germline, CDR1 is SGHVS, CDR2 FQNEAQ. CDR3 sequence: CASSPRTEGAKIYGYTF. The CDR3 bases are TGTGCCAGCAGCCCTCGCACAGAGGGGGCTAAAATCTATGGCTACACCTTC.

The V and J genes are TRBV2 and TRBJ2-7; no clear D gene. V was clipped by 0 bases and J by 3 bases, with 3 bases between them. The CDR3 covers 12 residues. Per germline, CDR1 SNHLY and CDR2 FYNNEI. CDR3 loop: CASSEAGYEQYV. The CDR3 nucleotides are TGTGCCAGCAGTGAAGCAGGCTACGAGCAGTACGTC.

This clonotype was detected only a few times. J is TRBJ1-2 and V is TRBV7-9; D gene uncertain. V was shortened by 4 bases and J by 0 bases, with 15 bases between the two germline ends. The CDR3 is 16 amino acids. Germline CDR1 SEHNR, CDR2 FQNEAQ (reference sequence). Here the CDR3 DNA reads TGTGCCAGCAGCTCCGCTTATGGGGTCCCTAACTATGGCTACACCTTC. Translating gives CASSSAYGVPNYGYTF.

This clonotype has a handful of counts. The CDR3 sequence is CASINEGSGNQPQHF. CDR3 coding DNA: TGTGCCAGCATCAACGAAGGGTCAGGGAATCAGCCCCAGCATTTT. The chain is built from TRBV28 and TRBJ1-5, with D maybe TRBD1 (5 bases). Trimming pared 7 bases from V and 4 bases from J, leaving 17 bases between. The CDR3 extends over 15 amino acids. Germline lookup yields CDR1 MDHEN and CDR2 SYDVKM.

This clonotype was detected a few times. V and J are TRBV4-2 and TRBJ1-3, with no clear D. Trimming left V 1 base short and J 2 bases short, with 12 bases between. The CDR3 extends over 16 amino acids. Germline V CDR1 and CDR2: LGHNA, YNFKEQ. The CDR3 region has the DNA TGTGCCAGCAGCCAAGCCGAGGGAGAGGCTGGAAACACCATATATTTT. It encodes CASSQAEGEAGNTIYF.

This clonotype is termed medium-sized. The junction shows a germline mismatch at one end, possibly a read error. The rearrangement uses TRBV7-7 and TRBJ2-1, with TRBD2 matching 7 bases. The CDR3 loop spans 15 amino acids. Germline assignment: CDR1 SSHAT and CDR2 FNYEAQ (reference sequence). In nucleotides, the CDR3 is TGTGCTAGCAGCTTAGTCCTCCTCCCGGGGGGTGAGCAGTTCTTC. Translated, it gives CASSLVLLPGGEQFF.

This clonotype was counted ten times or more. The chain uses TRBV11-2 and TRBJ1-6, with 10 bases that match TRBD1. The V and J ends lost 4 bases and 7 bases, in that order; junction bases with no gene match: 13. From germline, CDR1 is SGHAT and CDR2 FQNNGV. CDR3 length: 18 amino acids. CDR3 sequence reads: CASSSNNPGQGPNSPLHF. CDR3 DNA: TGTGCCAGCAGCTCCAACAATCCGGGACAGGGGCCCAATTCACCCCTCCACTTT.

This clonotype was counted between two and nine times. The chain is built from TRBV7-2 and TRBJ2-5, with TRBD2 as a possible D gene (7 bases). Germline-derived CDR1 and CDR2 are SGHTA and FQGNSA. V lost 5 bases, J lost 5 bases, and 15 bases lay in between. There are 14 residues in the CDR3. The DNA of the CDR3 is TGTGCCAGCAGCCCGGGGGGCCTTAGGGAGACCCAGTACTTC. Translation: CASSPGGLRETQYF.

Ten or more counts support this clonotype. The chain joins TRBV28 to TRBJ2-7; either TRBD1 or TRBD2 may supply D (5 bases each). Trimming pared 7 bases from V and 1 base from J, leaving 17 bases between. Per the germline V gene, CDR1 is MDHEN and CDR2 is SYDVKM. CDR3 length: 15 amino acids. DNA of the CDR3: TGTGCCAGCACCCAGGGACGAACGAATTCCTACGAGCAGTACTTC. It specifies CASTQGRTNSYEQYF. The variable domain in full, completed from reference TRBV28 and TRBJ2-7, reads DVKVTQSSRYLVKRTGEKVFLECVQDMDHENMFWYRQDPGLGLRLIYFSYDVKMKEKGDIPEGYSVSREKKERFSLILESASTNQTSMYLCASTQGRTNSYEQYFGPGTRLTVT.

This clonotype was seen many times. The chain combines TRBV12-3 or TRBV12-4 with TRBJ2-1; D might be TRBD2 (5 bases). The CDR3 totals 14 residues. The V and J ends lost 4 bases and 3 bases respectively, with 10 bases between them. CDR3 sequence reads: CASSSPSSYNEQFF. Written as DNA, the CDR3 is TGTGCCAGCAGTTCTCCTAGCAGCTACAATGAGCAGTTCTTC.

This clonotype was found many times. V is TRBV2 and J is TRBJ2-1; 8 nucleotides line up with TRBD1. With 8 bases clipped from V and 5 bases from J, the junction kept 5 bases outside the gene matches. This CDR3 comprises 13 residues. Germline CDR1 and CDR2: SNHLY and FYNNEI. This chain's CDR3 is CASGDRINNEQFF. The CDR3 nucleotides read TGTGCCAGCGGGGACAGGATCAACAATGAGCAGTTCTTC.

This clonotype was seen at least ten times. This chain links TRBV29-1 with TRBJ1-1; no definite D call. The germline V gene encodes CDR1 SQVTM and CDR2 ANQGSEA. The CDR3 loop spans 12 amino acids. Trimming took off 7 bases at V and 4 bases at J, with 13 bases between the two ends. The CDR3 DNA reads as TGCAGCGGGTCCTACGGGAGCACTGAAGCTTTCTTT. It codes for CSGSYGSTEAFF.

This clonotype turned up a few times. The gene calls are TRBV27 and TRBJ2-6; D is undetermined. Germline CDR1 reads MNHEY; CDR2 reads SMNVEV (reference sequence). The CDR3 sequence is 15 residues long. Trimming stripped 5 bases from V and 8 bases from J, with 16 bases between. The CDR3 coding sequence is TGTGCCAGCAGTGGGTGGAACAAGAGGACCAACGTCCTGACTTTC. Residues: CASSGWNKRTNVLTF.

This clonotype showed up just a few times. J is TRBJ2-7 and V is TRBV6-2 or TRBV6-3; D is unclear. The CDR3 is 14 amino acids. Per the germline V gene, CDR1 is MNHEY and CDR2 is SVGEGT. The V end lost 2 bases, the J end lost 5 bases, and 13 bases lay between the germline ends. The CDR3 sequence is CASSYLDGTHEQYF. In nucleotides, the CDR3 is TGTGCCAGCAGTTACCTGGACGGTACCCACGAGCAGTACTTC.

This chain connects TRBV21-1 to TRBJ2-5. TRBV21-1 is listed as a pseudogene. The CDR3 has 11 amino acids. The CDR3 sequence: CASSKSETQYF. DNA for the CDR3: TGTGCCAGCAGCAAGTCTGAGACCCAGTACTTC.

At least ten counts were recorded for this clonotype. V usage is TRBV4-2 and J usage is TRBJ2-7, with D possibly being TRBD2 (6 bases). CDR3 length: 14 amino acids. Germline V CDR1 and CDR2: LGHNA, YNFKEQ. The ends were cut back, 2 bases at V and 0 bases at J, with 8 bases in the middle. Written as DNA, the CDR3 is TGTGCCAGCAGCCAACTAGCGCCCTCCTACGAGCAGTACTTC. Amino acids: CASSQLAPSYEQYF.

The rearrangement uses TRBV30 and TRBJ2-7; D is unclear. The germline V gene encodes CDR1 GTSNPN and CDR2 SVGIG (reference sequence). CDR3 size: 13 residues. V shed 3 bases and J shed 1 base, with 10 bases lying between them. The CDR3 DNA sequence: TGTGCCTGGAGGACGTATTATTCCTACGAGCAGTACTTC. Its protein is CAWRTYYSYEQYF.

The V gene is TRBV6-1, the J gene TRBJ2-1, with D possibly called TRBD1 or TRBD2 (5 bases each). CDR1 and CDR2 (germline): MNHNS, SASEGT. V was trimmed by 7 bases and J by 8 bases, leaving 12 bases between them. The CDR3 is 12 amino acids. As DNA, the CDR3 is TGTGCCAGCACGGTTCAGGGAGATGAGCAGTTCTTC. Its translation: CASTVQGDEQFF.

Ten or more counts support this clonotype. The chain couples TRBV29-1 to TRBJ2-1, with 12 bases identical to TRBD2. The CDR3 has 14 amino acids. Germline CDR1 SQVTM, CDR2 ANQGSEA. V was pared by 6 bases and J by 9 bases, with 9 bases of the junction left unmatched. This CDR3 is CSVPSGRAAGEQFF. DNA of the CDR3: TGCAGCGTACCTAGCGGGAGGGCTGCTGGTGAGCAGTTCTTC.

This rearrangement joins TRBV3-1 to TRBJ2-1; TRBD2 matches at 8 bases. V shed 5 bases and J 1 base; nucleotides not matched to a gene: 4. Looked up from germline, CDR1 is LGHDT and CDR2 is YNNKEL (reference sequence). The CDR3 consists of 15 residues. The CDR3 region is CASSIAGRSYNEQFF. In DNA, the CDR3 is TGTGCCAGCAGCATAGCGGGACGTTCCTACAATGAGCAGTTCTTC.

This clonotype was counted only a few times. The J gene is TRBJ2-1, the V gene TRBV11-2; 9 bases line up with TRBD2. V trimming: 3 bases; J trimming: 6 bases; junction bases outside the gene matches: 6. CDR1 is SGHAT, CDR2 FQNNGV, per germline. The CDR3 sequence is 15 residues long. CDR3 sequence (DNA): TGTGCCAGCAGCTTCGCGGGAGGGCAAACCAATGAGCAGTTCTTC. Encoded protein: CASSFAGGQTNEQFF.

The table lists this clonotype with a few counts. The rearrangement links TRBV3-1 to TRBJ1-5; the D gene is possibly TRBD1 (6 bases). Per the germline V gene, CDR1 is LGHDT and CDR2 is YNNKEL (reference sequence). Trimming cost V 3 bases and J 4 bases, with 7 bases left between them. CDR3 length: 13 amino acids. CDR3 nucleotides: TGTGCCAGCAGCCACCAGGGGAATCAGCCCCAGCATTTT. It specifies CASSHQGNQPQHF.

CDR3 residues: CASSGRDRGAEWNTEAFF. CDR3 nucleotide sequence: TGTGCCAGCAGTGGACGGGACAGGGGCGCGGAATGGAACACTGAAGCTTTCTTT. V gene TRBV6-5 combines with J gene TRBJ1-1, with TRBD1 matching 10 bases. The V segment lost 5 bases and the J segment 1 base; nucleotides outside the gene matches: 13. Germline-derived CDR1 and CDR2 are MNHEY and SVGAGI. The CDR3 spans 18 residues.

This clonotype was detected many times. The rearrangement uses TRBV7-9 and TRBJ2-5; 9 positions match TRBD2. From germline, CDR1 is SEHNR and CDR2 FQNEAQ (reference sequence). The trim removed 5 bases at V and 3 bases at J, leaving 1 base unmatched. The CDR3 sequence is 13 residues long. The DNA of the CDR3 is TGTGCCAGCAGCCCTAGCGGGGAAGAGACCCAGTACTTC. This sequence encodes CASSPSGEETQYF. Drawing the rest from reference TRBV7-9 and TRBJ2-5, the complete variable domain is DTGVSQNPRHKITKRGQNVTFRCDPISEHNRLYWYRQTLGQGPEFLTYFQNEAQLEKSRLLSDRFSAERPKGSFSTLEIQRTEQGDSAMYLCASSPSGEETQYFGPGTRLLVL.

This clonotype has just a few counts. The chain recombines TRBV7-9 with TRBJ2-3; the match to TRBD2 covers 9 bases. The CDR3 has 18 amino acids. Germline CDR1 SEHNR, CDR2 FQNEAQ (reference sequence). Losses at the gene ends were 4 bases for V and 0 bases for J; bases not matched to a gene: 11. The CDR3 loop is CASSSSGLAGISTDTQYF. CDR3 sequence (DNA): TGTGCCAGCAGCTCCAGCGGGCTAGCGGGGATTAGCACAGATACGCAGTATTTT.

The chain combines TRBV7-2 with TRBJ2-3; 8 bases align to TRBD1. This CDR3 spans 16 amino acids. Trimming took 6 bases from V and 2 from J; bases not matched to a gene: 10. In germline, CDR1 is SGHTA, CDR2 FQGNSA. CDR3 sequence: CASRAAGTGFTDTQYF. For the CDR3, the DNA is TGTGCCAGCAGAGCCGCCGGGACAGGCTTCACAGATACGCAGTATTTT.

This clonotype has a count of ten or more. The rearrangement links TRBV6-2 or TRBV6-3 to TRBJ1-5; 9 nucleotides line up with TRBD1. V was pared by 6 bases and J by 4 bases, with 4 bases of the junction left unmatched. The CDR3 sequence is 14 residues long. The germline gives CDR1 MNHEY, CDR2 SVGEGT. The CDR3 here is CASSWTGENQPQHF. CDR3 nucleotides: TGTGCCAGCAGCTGGACAGGGGAGAATCAGCCCCAGCATTTT.